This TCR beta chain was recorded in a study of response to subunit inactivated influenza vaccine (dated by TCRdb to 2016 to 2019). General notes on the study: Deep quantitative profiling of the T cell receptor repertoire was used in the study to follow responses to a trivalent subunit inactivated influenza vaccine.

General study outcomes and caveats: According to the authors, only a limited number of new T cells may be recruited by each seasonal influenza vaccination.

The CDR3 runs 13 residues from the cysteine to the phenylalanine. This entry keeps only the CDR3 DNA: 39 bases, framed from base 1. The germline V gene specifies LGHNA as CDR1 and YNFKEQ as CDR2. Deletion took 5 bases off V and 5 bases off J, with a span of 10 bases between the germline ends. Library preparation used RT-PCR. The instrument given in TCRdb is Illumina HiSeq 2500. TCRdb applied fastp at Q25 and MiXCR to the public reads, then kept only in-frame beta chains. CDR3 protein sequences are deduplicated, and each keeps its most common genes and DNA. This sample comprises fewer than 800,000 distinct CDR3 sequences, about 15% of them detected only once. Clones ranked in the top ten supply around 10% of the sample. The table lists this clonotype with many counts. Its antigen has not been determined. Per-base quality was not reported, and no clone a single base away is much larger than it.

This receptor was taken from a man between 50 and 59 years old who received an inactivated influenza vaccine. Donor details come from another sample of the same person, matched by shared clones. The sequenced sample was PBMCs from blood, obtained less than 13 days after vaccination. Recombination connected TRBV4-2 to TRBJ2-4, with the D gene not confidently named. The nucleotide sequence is TGTGCCAGCAGCTCCCCCACCCAAAACATTCAGTACTTC. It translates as CASSSPTQNIQYF.